This T cell receptor beta chain was sequenced during a study of tumor and adjacent non-tumor tissue in lung cancer (dated by TCRdb to 2016 to 2019). Regarding the research as a whole: By cancer type, the cohort comprised 12 adenocarcinoma patients, a couple of squamous cell carcinoma patients and 1 small cell lung cancer patient. The 15 enrolled patients, of whom 10 were men and 5 were women, were aged roughly 30 to 76 years and were diagnosed with TNM stage I to III disease. A total of some 130,000,000 productive TCRbeta reads were generated by sequencing, corresponding to an average of around 3.8 million reads per sample. Using bulk TCRbeta repertoires from over twelve lung cancer patients, the study set lung tumor tissue side by side with matched distant non-tumor lung tissue. For each patient, one tumor sample and one normal lung sample were taken, giving approximately 29 paired specimens that underwent TCRbeta CDR3 sequencing. The research as a whole found: Peripheral blood was not sequenced, so blood TCRbeta repertoires were not examined in the lung cancer patients of the study. Only roughly 14 patients were in the cohort, and the authors stated that larger samples and more detailed clinical data are needed. In normal lung, the top 100 clones accounted for a significantly larger cumulative share of the repertoire than in tumor tissue. Neither the sequencing platform nor unique molecular identifiers are mentioned in the methods. TCR diversity (inverse Simpson) was significantly higher in tumor than in normal lung tissue (roughly 430 vs 170, P = 0.0075, Mann-Whitney U test). TCR diversity was significantly higher in younger patients, and greater tumor TCR diversity was associated with shorter overall survival and shorter disease-free survival.

RNA was isolated from bulk unsorted tissue, and RNA quality was assessed with a NanoDrop ND-1000 and an Agilent 2100. Normal lung samples were distant non-tumor tissue taken more than 3 cm from the tumor edge. Newly diagnosed lung cancer patients without prior chemotherapy who had been admitted for thoracic surgery in China between August and November 2014 were enrolled as donors. Patients with previous radiotherapy or chemotherapy, or with another concurrent cancer, were excluded from the study. Surgical tissue pieces of 1-2 cm3 were preserved in RNAlater solution and were kept at -80 degrees C until use. Concerning this clonotype: No antigen is known for it. This CDR3 fails to terminate in the conserved phenylalanine or tryptophan, so it likely reflects a read error.

In the germline V gene, CDR1 corresponds to SGHAT and CDR2 to FQNNGV. The CDR3 adds up to 16 amino acids, both ends counted. Here the CDR3 DNA is all that survives: 48 bases in frame from base 1. Preparation of the library involved multiplex PCR. Sequencing relied on an Illumina HiSeq 2500. Following protocols modified from ARM-PCR, the researchers constructed TCRbeta libraries through three rounds of nested PCR with primers (Table S4). Before sequencing, PCR products of 200-500 bp were cut from the gel and purified using the QIAquick gel extraction kit. In the original analysis: Reads were cleaned using Trimmomatic, were merged into complete CDR3 sequences using FLASH, and were assigned to V(D)J germline segments using MiTCR. Clonal diversity was calculated as the inverse Simpson's index using VDJtools. In-frame sequences lacking a premature stop codon were counted as productive reads. Using fastp at Q25 and MiXCR, TCRdb reprocessed the public reads and kept productive beta chains. Rows with one shared CDR3 protein collapse into an entry with the most common genes and DNA. The V and J calls come from TCRdb's annotation, not from the publication. Across this sample there are about 100,000 distinct CDR3 sequences, with 55% to 65% seen only once. The leading ten clones occupy around 20% of the sample.

The V and J segments used are TRBV11-2 and TRBJ2-1; the D gene is perhaps TRBD2, from 6 matching bases. This receptor was identified in a man aged 25 to 40 with non-small cell lung cancer. Input material: distant non-tumor lung tissue. The DNA is TGTGCCAGTAGCTTATATGCTAGCGCGTCCTTCAATGAGCAGTTCCTC. It translates to CASSLYASASFNEQFL.